Each of the 32 T cell receptor beta chains below was sequenced from the same sample in a study of blood T cell repertoires in COVID-19. Assay used: immunoSEQ multiplex PCR; TCRdb lists only in-frame clones, some missing. The sample has approximately 180,000 clones; 87% are singletons. The sample was peripheral blood. These receptors all come from a man in his forties or fifties with active or convalescent COVID-19.

V gene TRBV5-4 combines with J gene TRBJ1-2; D perhaps matches TRBD1 (5 bases). From germline, CDR1 is SGHNT and CDR2 YYREEE (reference sequence). Trimming left V 6 bases short and J 7 bases short, with 22 bases between. The CDR3 extends over 15 amino acids. CDR3 loop: CASTDGPREGFGYTF. In nucleotides, the CDR3 is TGTGCCAGCACCGACGGACCCAGGGAGGGGTTTGGCTACACCTTC.

The chain has TRBV19 and TRBJ1-1; no reliable D call. The CDR3 runs 13 residues. V shed 8 bases and J shed 2 bases, with 12 bases lying between them. Germline V lookup: CDR1 LNHDA, CDR2 SQIVND (reference sequence). The CDR3 protein is CASSWASNTEAFF. The DNA of the CDR3 is TGTGCCAGTTCCTGGGCCTCCAACACTGAAGCTTTCTTT.

This chain connects TRBV2 to TRBJ1-6; D possibly corresponds to TRBD1 (6 bases). This CDR3 contains 17 residues. Germline V gene data show CDR1 as SNHLY and CDR2 as FYNNEI. V dropped 5 bases and J dropped 2 bases, with 16 bases sitting between them. The CDR3 nucleotides read TGTGCCAGCAGTCGAGACAGGCCCGCGCCCTATAATTCACCCCTCCACTTT. Amino acids: CASSRDRPAPYNSPLHF.

V is TRBV28 and J is TRBJ2-1; 14 nucleotides align to TRBD2. V was clipped by 5 bases and J by 6 bases; unmatched bases: 9. The CDR3 runs to 17 residues. Per germline, CDR1 MDHEN and CDR2 SYDVKM. The CDR3 DNA sequence: TGTGCCAGCAGTGTAGAAAGTGGACTAGCGGGGGGCAATGAGCAGTTCTTC. It is translated as CASSVESGLAGGNEQFF.

This chain joins TRBV19 and TRBJ1-2; weak D call: TRBD1 (5 bases). CDR3 size: 14 residues. Germline values: CDR1 LNHDA, CDR2 SQIVND (reference sequence). V was trimmed by 8 bases and J by 7 bases, leaving 20 bases between them. CDR3 amino acids: CASFTAGTGGGYTF. CDR3 nucleotide sequence: TGTGCCAGTTTTACCGCCGGGACGGGGGGTGGCTACACCTTC.

This clone was seen just once. For the CDR3, the DNA is TGCGCCAGCAGCGATACAGGGGGCGTGACTGAAGCTTTCTTT. Its protein is CASSDTGGVTEAFF. This chain links TRBV5-1 with TRBJ1-1; the match to TRBD1 covers 9 bases. Germline V gives CDR1 SGHRS, CDR2 YFSETQ. This CDR3 is 14 amino acids long. Losses at the gene ends were 4 bases for V and 5 bases for J; bases not matched to a gene: 6. Together with reference TRBV5-1 and TRBJ1-1, the CDR3 gives the full variable domain: KAGVTQTPRYLIKTRGQQVTLSCSPISGHRSVSWYQQTPGQGLQFLFEYFSETQRNKGNFPGRFSGRQFSNSRSEMNVSTLELGDSALYLCASSDTGGVTEAFFGQGTRLTVV.

The chain is built from TRBV5-1 and TRBJ1-4; D might be TRBD1 (5 bases). With 6 bases removed from V and 5 bases from J, the gap between germline ends came to 14 bases. CDR1 SGHRS and CDR2 YFSETQ come from the germline V gene. The CDR3 length is 14 residues. CDR3 in DNA: TGCGCCAGCAACGACGGGGGGTCCAATGAAAAACTGTTTTTT. This translates into CASNDGGSNEKLFF.

In this sample, this clone turned up a few times. This rearrangement joins TRBV19 to TRBJ2-7; 8 positions agree with TRBD1. This CDR3 is built from 14 residues. Germline values: CDR1 LNHDA, CDR2 SQIVND (reference sequence). Germline trimming cut 1 base from V and 3 bases from J; bases unmatched to any gene: 2. Here the CDR3 DNA reads TGTGCCAGTAGTATAGCAGGGGGCAACTACGAGCAGTACTTC. This encodes CASSIAGGNYEQYF.

In its sample, this clone was seen a few times. The rearrangement uses TRBV10-3 and TRBJ1-6, with TRBD1 identical over 7 bases. The germline V gene has CDR1 ENHRY and CDR2 SYGVKD. This CDR3 region has 14 residues. J was trimmed by 7 bases and V by 4 bases; bases with no gene match: 4. For the CDR3, the DNA is TGTGCCATCAGTGGCAGGGACAGCAATTCACCCCTCCACTTT. Its translation: CAISGRDSNSPLHF.

The J gene is TRBJ2-5, the V gene TRBV5-8; 11 nucleotides agree with TRBD2. Per germline, CDR1 SGHTS and CDR2 YDEGEE. V was clipped by 3 bases and J by 2 bases; unmatched bases: 3. The CDR3 is made up of 15 amino acids. The CDR3 region is CASSWGTSGQETQYF. In nucleotides, the CDR3 is TGTGCCAGCAGCTGGGGGACTAGCGGACAAGAGACCCAGTACTTC.

The V and J genes are TRBV15 and TRBJ2-3, with TRBD2 identical over 9 bases. Looked up from germline, CDR1 is LNHNV and CDR2 is YYDKDF (reference sequence). The CDR3 totals 16 residues. V lost 5 bases, J lost 3 bases, and 9 bases stayed unmatched. For the CDR3, the DNA is TGTGCCACCAGCTCAAAGCGGGGGGATCGGACAGATACGCAGTATTTT. It is translated as CATSSKRGDRTDTQYF.

The chain uses TRBV5-6 and TRBJ2-5, with no clear D. Per germline, CDR1 SGHDT and CDR2 YYEEEE. Trimming removed 0 bases from V and 5 bases from J, with 14 bases in between. This CDR3 comprises 15 residues. DNA of the CDR3: TGTGCCAGCAGCTTGGGTGGCAGACTCTTCGAGACCCAGTACTTC. Its translation is CASSLGGRLFETQYF.

The chain combines TRBV2 with TRBJ2-3, with D tentatively TRBD2 (5 bases). Trimming shortened V by 2 bases and J by 2 bases, and 11 bases separated the two germline ends. CDR3 length equals 15 residues. Germline values: CDR1 SNHLY, CDR2 FYNNEI. Here the CDR3 DNA reads TGTGCCAGCAGTGAATTCGAGCGGATCACAGATACGCAGTATTTT. The encoded protein is CASSEFERITDTQYF.

The chain has TRBV7-2 and TRBJ1-1, with 7 bases fitting TRBD1. The V and J ends lost 2 bases and 1 base, in that order; junction bases with no gene match: 1. The CDR3 extends over 14 amino acids. Germline CDR1 is SGHTA and CDR2 is FQGNSA. CDR3 coding DNA: TGTGCCAGCAGCTTACAGGGGGAGAACACTGAAGCTTTCTTT. This encodes CASSLQGENTEAFF.

This rearrangement joins TRBV19 to TRBJ1-6, with TRBD1 matching 8 bases. V dropped 6 bases and J dropped 2; count of bases not matched to a gene: 9. The CDR3 is 17 residues long. CDR1 and CDR2 (germline): LNHDA, SQIVND (reference sequence). This CDR3 reads CASSLTRGRTYNSPLHF. The CDR3 region has the DNA TGTGCCAGTAGCCTAACCAGGGGGCGTACCTATAATTCACCCCTCCACTTT.

This sequence joins TRBV18 and TRBJ1-4; D is ambiguous. Trimming shortened V by 0 bases and J by 11 bases, and 13 bases separated the two germline ends. The V gene's germline CDR1 is KGHSH and CDR2 LQKENI. The CDR3 runs to 14 residues. CDR3 DNA: TGTGCCAGCTCACCACCGGGCAGCCTTAATAAACTGTTTTTT. Translation gives CASSPPGSLNKLFF.

On this clone itself: At the DNA level, this CDR3 is encoded by other sequences in the same sample as well. The V call is TRBV2, the J call TRBJ1-4; TRBD1 matches 9 bases. Trimming at V came to 5 bases and at J to 5 bases, leaving 3 bases not matched to a gene. The CDR3 consists of 14 residues. Germline CDR1 and CDR2: SNHLY and FYNNEI. The CDR3 here is CASSRDRANEKLFF. In DNA, the CDR3 is TGTGCCAGCAGTCGGGACAGGGCGAATGAAAAACTGTTTTTT.

The chain employs TRBV9 and TRBJ1-1; D unresolved. Trimming removed 4 bases from V and 2 bases from J, with 12 bases in between. The CDR3 runs to 14 residues. Germline CDR1 SGDLS, CDR2 YYNGEE. This CDR3 reads CASSRALQNTEAFF. The CDR3 nucleotides are TGTGCCAGCAGCCGTGCGTTGCAAAACACTGAAGCTTTCTTT.

This clone has a handful of counts. The chain employs TRBV15 and TRBJ2-6; no firm D call. The CDR3 extends over 15 amino acids. The ends were cut back, 4 bases at V and 0 bases at J, with 7 bases in the middle. CDR1 and CDR2 (germline): LNHNV, YYDKDF (reference sequence). In DNA form, the CDR3 reads TGTGCCACCAGCATCTACAGCTCTGGGGCCAACGTCCTGACTTTC. It specifies CATSIYSSGANVLTF.

This chain uses TRBV27 with TRBJ2-3; D not certain. The CDR3 length is 14 residues. Deletions cut 6 bases from V and 3 bases from J, with 13 bases between. Germline V gene sequence: CDR1 MNHEY, CDR2 SMNVEV (reference sequence). The CDR3 here is CASRLWPTTDTQYF. CDR3 coding DNA: TGTGCCAGCAGACTATGGCCGACTACAGATACGCAGTATTTT.

The CDR3 region has the DNA TGCGCCAGCAGCCAAGGCGGCTCGGTGTATGGCTACACCTTC. As protein: CASSQGGSVYGYTF. The rearrangement uses TRBV4-1 and TRBJ1-2; D not certain. CDR1 and CDR2 from the germline V gene are MGHRA and YSYEKL. This CDR3 has 14 residues. Trimming left V 1 base short and J 5 bases short, with 11 bases between.

This chain joins TRBV9 and TRBJ2-2; TRBD2 matches at 7 bases. V shed 0 bases, J shed 4 bases, and the junction held 15 bases outside the gene matches. Germline loops: CDR1 SGDLS, CDR2 YYNGEE. CDR3 length equals 19 residues. The CDR3 spells CASSVASGGATELTGELFF. The CDR3 DNA reads TGTGCCAGCAGCGTAGCTAGCGGAGGCGCCACGGAACTCACCGGGGAGCTGTTTTTT.

V usage is TRBV19 and J usage is TRBJ1-2; D may be TRBD1 (5 bases). Germline V gene sequence: CDR1 LNHDA, CDR2 SQIVND (reference sequence). This CDR3 comprises 15 residues. Trimming shortened V by 10 bases and J by 7 bases, and 25 bases separated the two germline ends. The DNA of the CDR3 is TGTGCCACACCGGGGGAGGGCGGCCTCGGTGGTGGCTACACCTTC. It is translated as CATPGEGGLGGGYTF.

The chain is built from TRBV2 and TRBJ1-5; D is possibly TRBD1 (5 bases). In germline, CDR1 is SNHLY, CDR2 FYNNEI. CDR3 size: 14 residues. Trimming took off 3 bases at V and 2 bases at J, with 8 bases between the two ends. CDR3 region: CASSDQGGNQPQHF. As DNA, the CDR3 is TGTGCCAGCAGTGACCAGGGTGGCAATCAGCCCCAGCATTTT.

This chain joins TRBV30 and TRBJ1-2; D gene unclear. This CDR3 region has 14 residues. Trimming shortened V by 1 base and J by 5 bases, and 14 bases separated the two germline ends. CDR1 and CDR2 from the germline V gene are GTSNPN and SVGIG (reference sequence). CDR3 sequence: CAWSADQVLYGYTF. The CDR3 DNA follows: TGTGCCTGGAGTGCAGACCAGGTGTTGTATGGCTACACCTTC. Complete variable domain (other parts from reference TRBV30 and TRBJ1-2): SQTIHQWPATLVQPVGSPLSLECTVEGTSNPNLYWYRQAAGRGLQLLFYSVGIGQISSEVPQNLSASRPQDRQFILSSKKLLLSDSGFYLCAWSADQVLYGYTFGSGTRLTVV.

The gene calls are TRBV3-1 (or the pseudogene TRBV3-2) and TRBJ2-3, with 7 bases aligning to TRBD2. Germline CDR1 and CDR2: LGHDT and YNNKEL (reference sequence). V lost 3 bases, J lost 3 bases, and 3 bases stayed unmatched. The CDR3 is 14 amino acids. The CDR3 reads CASSQTSKTDTQYF. The CDR3 nucleotides are TGTGCCAGCAGCCAGACTAGCAAGACAGATACGCAGTATTTT.

This clone was counted a few times. V is TRBV9 and J is TRBJ1-2; D possibly corresponds to TRBD1 (6 bases). The CDR3 covers 13 residues. V lost 4 bases and J 3 bases, leaving 10 bases between the germline ends. Germline V gene sequence: CDR1 SGDLS, CDR2 YYNGEE. The CDR3 loop is CASSPDSDYGYTF. The CDR3 DNA reads as TGTGCCAGCAGCCCGGACAGCGACTATGGCTACACCTTC.

This clone was recorded only once. CDR3 loop: CAISDRTGEQPQHF. Written as DNA, the CDR3 is TGTGCCATCAGTGATCGGACAGGGGAGCAGCCCCAGCATTTT. V and J are TRBV10-3 and TRBJ1-5, with TRBD1 matching over 9 bases. The CDR3 consists of 14 residues. CDR1 is ENHRY and CDR2 is SYGVKD in the germline V gene. The J segment lost 7 bases and the V segment lost 3 bases, leaving 4 bases of the junction unmatched.

The chain has TRBV11-3 and TRBJ2-2; tentatively, D is TRBD1 (6 bases). Germline V gene sequence: CDR1 SGHNT, CDR2 YENEEA. Trimming stripped 5 bases from V and 0 bases from J, with 10 bases between. This CDR3 spans 15 amino acids. The CDR3 protein is CASSPRGSNTGELFF. The CDR3 DNA reads TGTGCCAGCAGCCCAAGGGGGTCGAACACCGGGGAGCTGTTTTTT.

The chain has TRBV6-5 and TRBJ1-1; the D gene is possibly TRBD1 (6 bases). V shed 4 bases and J shed 11 bases, with 14 bases lying between them. Germline V CDR1 and CDR2: MNHEY, SVGAGI. This CDR3 has 12 amino acids. The CDR3 is CASSSPPDRAFF. The CDR3 DNA reads as TGTGCCAGCAGTTCTCCCCCTGACAGGGCTTTCTTT.

V usage is TRBV28 and J usage is TRBJ1-6, with D maybe TRBD1 (5 bases). V lost 7 bases and J lost 4, with 23 bases in between. The CDR3 runs to 18 residues. Per germline, CDR1 MDHEN and CDR2 SYDVKM. The CDR3 nucleotides read TGTGCCAGCACCCCGGCAGGGTTAGATTATGCATATAATTCACCCCTCCACTTT. It encodes CASTPAGLDYAYNSPLHF. Together with reference TRBV28 and TRBJ1-6, the CDR3 gives the full variable domain: DVKVTQSSRYLVKRTGEKVFLECVQDMDHENMFWYRQDPGLGLRLIYFSYDVKMKEKGDIPEGYSVSREKKERFSLILESASTNQTSMYLCASTPAGLDYAYNSPLHFGNGTRLTVT.

V and J are TRBV6-5 and TRBJ1-5; D is undetermined. Germline V gene data show CDR1 as MNHEY and CDR2 as SVGAGI. Trimming left V 0 bases short and J 5 bases short, with 11 bases between. The CDR3 is 15 amino acids. The DNA for the CDR3 is TGTGCCAGCAGTTACTCGAGAGGGAGGGATCAGCCCCAGCATTTT. As protein: CASSYSRGRDQPQHF.